This TCR beta chain was recovered during a study of early T cells in non-severe SARS-CoV-2 infection. In this sample, this clonotype turned up many times. Per germline, CDR1 MRHNA and CDR2 SNTAGT. The ends lost 8 bases at V and 3 bases at J; junction bases unmatched: 6. CDR3 length equals 13 residues. The TCR library protocol attached unique molecular identifiers to the individual cDNA molecules. TCRdb re-called the 5' RACE reads through MiXCR, storing one row per CDR3 protein. Of tens of thousands of distinct CDR3 sequences listed, roughly 11% are singletons. V usage is TRBV6-4 and J usage is TRBJ1-1; 7 bases line up with TRBD1. This clonotype was obtained from an adult who was a healthcare worker with PCR-confirmed SARS-CoV-2 infection or an uninfected control (not recorded which). Sequenced sample: whole blood. CDR3 region: CASGGQQYTEAFF. Written as DNA, the CDR3 is TGTGCCAGCGGGGGACAGCAATACACTGAAGCTTTCTTT.